The clone carrying this T cell receptor beta chain came up a few times. Its antigen is as yet unknown. This CDR3 has 15 residues. The data belong to a study of blood T cells in healthy people across ages. As for the study in general: Template-switching capture recovered about one barcoded beta molecule per two T cells.

Findings and limits, study-wide: No conclusive comparison of naive versus antigen-experienced cells was possible with unsorted PBMCs.

A second PCR, run for roughly 7 to 12 cycles, used a sample-barcoded 5' primer plus a J-beta primer mix. TCRdb itself ran the 5' RACE reads through MiXCR, one entry per CDR3 protein. The repertoire consists of hundreds of thousands of distinct CDR3 sequences, with roughly 25% occurring once and the leading ten covering more than 8.5%. Separately, the same data were catalogued under a study of T cells of mothers and their children. This second report adds: In the second PCR, M1S primer introduced barcodes and 2-4 random bases. Regardless of relatedness, pairs show thymic selection shaping TCR recombination output in a similar manner.

This chain links TRBV21-1 with TRBJ2-5; the tabulated D call, TRBD2, remains unverified against the DNA. The J call is doubtful: the DNA matches TRBJ2-7 better. TRBV21-1 is an annotated pseudogene. Sequencing was performed on blood. The clonotype comes from a boy aged 10-17 years in good health. This chain's CDR3 is CASSISSGRRNEQYF. In nucleotides, the CDR3 is TGTGCCAGCAGCATCTCTAGCGGGAGAAGGAACGAGCAGTACTTC.